This T cell receptor (beta chain) was recovered during a study of cytomegalovirus exposure and HLA in healthy donors. Across the whole study: As released early, the data held 75 million to 90 million unique TCRs from HLA-typed donors.

The junction had 15 bases not matched to a gene; V was cut back by 4 bases and J by 5 bases. The CDR3 is 18 residues long. Per the germline V gene, CDR1 is SGHTS and CDR2 is YDEGEE. Amplification used 60 Vbeta primers and 13 Jbeta primers. Sequenced by immunoSEQ multiplex PCR; TCRdb stores in-frame clones only, minus some. The data contain about 190,000 clones, more than 70% of them singletons. The source of this sequence is a middle-aged man in good health and CMV-seropositive. The rearrangement uses TRBV5-8 and TRBJ2-5; 12 nucleotides line up with TRBD1. Sequenced input: PBMCs. The CDR3 DNA sequence: TGTGCCAGCAGCCCCGGGACAGGGGGCAGTCGCGAATGGGAGACCCAGTACTTC. Translated: CASSPGTGGSREWETQYF.